The clone carrying this TCR beta chain was seen repeatedly, ten times or more. The TCR beta CDR3 regions underwent amplification using RNA transcripts as the source. During a first-round RT-PCR of the TCR CDR3, the HTBI primer set was used. MiXCR was run by TCRdb on the multiplex PCR reads, yielding one entry per CDR3 protein. The repertoire holds over 250,000 distinct CDR3 sequences, less than 30% seen once, with over 25% in the top ten. In germline, CDR1 is MNHNS, CDR2 SASEGT. The CDR3 extends over 14 amino acids. With 7 bases removed from V and 1 base from J, the gap between germline ends came to 11 bases. The data are from a study of T cells in Graves' hyperthyroidism and ophthalmopathy. Uncontrolled infection, other autoimmune disease, pregnancy and lactation each barred patients from inclusion.

This rearrangement joins TRBV6-1 to TRBJ2-4; TRBD1 is a possible D gene (6 bases). This receptor was identified in a man in his forties with Graves' hyperthyroidism that later progressed to Graves' ophthalmopathy. The sample consisted of blood. CDR3 sequence: CASMTGQAKNIQYF. CDR3 sequence (DNA): TGTGCCAGCATGACAGGACAGGCCAAAAACATTCAGTACTTC.